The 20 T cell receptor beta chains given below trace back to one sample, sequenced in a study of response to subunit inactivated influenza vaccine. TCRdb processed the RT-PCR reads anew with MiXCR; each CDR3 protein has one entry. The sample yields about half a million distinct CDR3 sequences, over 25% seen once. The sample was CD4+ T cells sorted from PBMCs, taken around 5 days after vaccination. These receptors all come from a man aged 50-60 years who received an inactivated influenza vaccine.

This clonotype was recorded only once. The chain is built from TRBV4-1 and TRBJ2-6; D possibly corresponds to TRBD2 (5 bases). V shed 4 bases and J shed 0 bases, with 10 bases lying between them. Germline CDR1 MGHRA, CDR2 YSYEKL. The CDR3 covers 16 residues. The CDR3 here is CASSLGLTSGANVLTF. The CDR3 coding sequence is TGCGCCAGCAGCCTAGGACTGACCTCTGGGGCCAACGTCCTGACTTTC.

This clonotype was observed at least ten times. Here the CDR3 DNA reads TGTGCCACCAGCAAGCAGGAGGGCCCTCGGGAGCAGTACTTC. This codes for CATSKQEGPREQYF. The chain joins TRBV15 to TRBJ2-7, with D possibly TRBD2 on 6 matching bases. Germline V lookup: CDR1 LNHNV, CDR2 YYDKDF (reference sequence). The ends were cut back, 4 bases at V and 7 bases at J, with 17 bases in the middle. The CDR3 extends over 14 amino acids.

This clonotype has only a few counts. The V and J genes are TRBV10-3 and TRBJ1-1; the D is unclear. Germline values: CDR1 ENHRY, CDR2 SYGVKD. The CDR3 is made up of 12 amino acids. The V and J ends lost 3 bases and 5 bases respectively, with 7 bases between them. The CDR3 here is CAISDPRTEAFF. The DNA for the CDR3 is TGTGCCATCAGTGATCCCCGGACTGAAGCTTTCTTT.

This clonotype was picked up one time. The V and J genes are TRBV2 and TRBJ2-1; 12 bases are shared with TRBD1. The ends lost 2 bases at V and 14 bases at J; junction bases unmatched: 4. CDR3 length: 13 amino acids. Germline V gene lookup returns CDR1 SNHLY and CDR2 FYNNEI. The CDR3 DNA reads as TGTGCCAGCAGTGAATGGGACAGGGGGCTTGAGTTCTTC. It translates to CASSEWDRGLEFF.

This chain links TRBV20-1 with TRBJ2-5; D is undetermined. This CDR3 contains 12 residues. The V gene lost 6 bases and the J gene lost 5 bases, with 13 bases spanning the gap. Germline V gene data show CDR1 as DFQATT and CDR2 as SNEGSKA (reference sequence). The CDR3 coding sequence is TGCAGTGCCCATCCCGGCTCGGAGACCCAGTACTTC. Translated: CSAHPGSETQYF.

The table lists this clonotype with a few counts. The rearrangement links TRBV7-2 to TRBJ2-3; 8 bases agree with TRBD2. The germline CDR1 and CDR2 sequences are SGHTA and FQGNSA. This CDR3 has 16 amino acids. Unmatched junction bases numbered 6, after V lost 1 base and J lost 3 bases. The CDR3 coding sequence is TGTGCCAGCAGCTTAGTCTTCCTAGCGGGTACAGATACGCAGTATTTT. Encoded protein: CASSLVFLAGTDTQYF.

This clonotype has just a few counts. The CDR3 nucleotides are TGTGCCAGCAGCGTAGCTCTCCCAGGCTACGAGCAGTACTTC. This gives the protein CASSVALPGYEQYF. This chain connects TRBV9 to TRBJ2-7; D not resolved. The CDR3 length is 14 residues. V was pared by 0 bases and J by 3 bases, with 10 bases between. Germline lookup yields CDR1 SGDLS and CDR2 YYNGEE. The whole variable domain, remainder taken from reference TRBV9 and TRBJ2-7, is DSGVTQTPKHLITATGQRVTLRCSPRSGDLSVYWYQQSLDQGLQFLIQYYNGEERAKGNILERFSAQQFPDLHSELNLSSLELGDSALYFCASSVALPGYEQYFGPGTRLTVT.

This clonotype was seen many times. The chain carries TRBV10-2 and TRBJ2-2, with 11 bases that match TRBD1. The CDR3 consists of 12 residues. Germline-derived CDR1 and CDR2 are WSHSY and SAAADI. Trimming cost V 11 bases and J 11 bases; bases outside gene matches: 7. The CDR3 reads CAGKDRGQELFF. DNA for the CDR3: TGCGCCGGGAAGGACAGGGGGCAAGAGCTGTTTTTT.

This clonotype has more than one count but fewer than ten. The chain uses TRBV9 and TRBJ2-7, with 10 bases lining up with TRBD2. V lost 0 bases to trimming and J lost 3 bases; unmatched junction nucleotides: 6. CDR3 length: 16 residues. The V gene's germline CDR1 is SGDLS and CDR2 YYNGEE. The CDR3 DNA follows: TGTGCCAGCAGCGTAGGTACTAGCGGGATGATCTACGAGCAGTACTTC. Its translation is CASSVGTSGMIYEQYF.

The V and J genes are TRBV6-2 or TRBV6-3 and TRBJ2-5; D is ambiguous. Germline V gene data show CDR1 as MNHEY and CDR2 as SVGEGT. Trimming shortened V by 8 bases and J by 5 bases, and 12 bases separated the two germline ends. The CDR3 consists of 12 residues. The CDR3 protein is CASGQRHETQYF. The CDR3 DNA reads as TGTGCCAGCGGCCAAAGACATGAGACCCAGTACTTC.

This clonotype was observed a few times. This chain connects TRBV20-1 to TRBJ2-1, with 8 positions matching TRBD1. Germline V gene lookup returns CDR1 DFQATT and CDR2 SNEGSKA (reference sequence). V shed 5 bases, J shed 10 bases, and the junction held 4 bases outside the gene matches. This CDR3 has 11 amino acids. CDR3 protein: CSAGDRFEQFF. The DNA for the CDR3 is TGCAGTGCTGGGGACAGGTTCGAGCAGTTCTTC.

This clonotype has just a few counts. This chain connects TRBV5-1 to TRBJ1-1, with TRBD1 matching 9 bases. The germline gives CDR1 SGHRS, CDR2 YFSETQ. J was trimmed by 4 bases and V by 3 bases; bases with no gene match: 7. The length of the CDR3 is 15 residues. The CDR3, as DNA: TGCGCCAGCAGCTCGGGACAGGGCTCCCTCACTGAAGCTTTCTTT. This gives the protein CASSSGQGSLTEAFF.

This CDR3 reads CASSLRRGGRQGTGELFF. The CDR3 DNA follows: TGTGCCAGCAGCTTACGGCGGGGGGGAAGGCAGGGCACCGGGGAGCTGTTTTTT. This rearrangement joins TRBV11-2 to TRBJ2-2; 9 bases match TRBD2. V dropped 2 bases and J dropped 4; count of bases not matched to a gene: 11. Germline V gene lookup returns CDR1 SGHAT and CDR2 FQNNGV. The CDR3 has 18 amino acids.

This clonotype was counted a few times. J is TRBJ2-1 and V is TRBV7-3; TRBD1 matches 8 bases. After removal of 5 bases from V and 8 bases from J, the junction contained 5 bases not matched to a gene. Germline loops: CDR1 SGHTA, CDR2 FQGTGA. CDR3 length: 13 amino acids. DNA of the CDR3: TGTGCCAGCAGCCGGACAGGGTTCGATGAGCAGTTCTTC. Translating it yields CASSRTGFDEQFF.

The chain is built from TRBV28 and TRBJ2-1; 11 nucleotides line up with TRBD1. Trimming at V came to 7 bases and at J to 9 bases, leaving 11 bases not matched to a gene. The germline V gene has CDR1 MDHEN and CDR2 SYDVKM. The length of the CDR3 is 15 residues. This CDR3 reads CASTSGTGGGFEQFF. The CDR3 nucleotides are TGTGCCAGCACTTCCGGGACAGGGGGTGGTTTTGAGCAGTTCTTC. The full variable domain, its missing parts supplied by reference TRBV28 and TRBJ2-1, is DVKVTQSSRYLVKRTGEKVFLECVQDMDHENMFWYRQDPGLGLRLIYFSYDVKMKEKGDIPEGYSVSREKKERFSLILESASTNQTSMYLCASTSGTGGGFEQFFGPGTRLTVL.

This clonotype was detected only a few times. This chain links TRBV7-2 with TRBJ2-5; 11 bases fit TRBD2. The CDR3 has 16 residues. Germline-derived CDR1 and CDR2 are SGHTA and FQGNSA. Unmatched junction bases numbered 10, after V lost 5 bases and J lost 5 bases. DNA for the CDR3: TGTGCCAGCAGCCGAACTAGCGGGAGTGGGAGGGAGACCCAGTACTTC. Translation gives CASSRTSGSGRETQYF.

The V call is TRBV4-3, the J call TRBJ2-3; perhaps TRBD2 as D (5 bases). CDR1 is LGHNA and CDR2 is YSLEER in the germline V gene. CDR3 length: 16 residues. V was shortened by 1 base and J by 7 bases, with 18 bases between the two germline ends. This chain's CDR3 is CASSQGYRGLVNTQYF. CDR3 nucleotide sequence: TGCGCCAGCAGCCAAGGATACAGAGGGCTCGTAAATACGCAGTATTTT.

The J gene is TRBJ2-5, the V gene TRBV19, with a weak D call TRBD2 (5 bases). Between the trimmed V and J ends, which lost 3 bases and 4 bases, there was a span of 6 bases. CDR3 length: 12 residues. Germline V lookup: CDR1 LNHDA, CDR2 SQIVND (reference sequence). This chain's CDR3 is CASSMGRETQYF. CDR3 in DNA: TGTGCCAGTAGTATGGGGAGAGAGACCCAGTACTTC. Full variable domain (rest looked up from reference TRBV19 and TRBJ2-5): DGGITQSPKYLFRKEGQNVTLSCEQNLNHDAMYWYRQDPGQGLRLIYYSQIVNDFQKGDIAEGYSVSREKKESFPLTVTSAQKNPTAFYLCASSMGRETQYFGPGTRLLVL.

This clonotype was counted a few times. CDR3 nucleotides: TGTGCCAGCAGTTTACGAGGGAGGAACACTGAAGCTTTCTTT. It specifies CASSLRGRNTEAFF. The chain is built from TRBV12-3 or TRBV12-4 and TRBJ1-1; D gene ambiguous. Trimming took off 2 bases at V and 1 base at J, with 8 bases between the two ends. The CDR3 is 14 amino acids.

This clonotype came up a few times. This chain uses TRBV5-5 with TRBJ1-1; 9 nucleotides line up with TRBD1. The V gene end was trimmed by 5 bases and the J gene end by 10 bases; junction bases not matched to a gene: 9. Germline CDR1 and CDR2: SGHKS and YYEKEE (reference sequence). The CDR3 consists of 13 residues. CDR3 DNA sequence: TGTGCCAGCAGACCAGACAGGGGGTTGACAGCTTTCTTT. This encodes CASRPDRGLTAFF. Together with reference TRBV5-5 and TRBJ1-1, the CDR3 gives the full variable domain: DAGVTQSPTHLIKTRGQQVTLRCSPISGHKSVSWYQQVLGQGPQFIFQYYEKEERGRGNFPDRFSARQFPNYSSELNVNALLLGDSALYLCASRPDRGLTAFFGQGTRLTVV.